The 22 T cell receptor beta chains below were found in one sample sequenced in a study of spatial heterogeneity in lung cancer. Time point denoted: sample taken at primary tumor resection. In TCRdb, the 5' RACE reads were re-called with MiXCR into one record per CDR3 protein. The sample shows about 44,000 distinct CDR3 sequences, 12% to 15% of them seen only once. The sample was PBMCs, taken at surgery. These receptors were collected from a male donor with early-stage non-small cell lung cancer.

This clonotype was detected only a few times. Here the CDR3 reads CATSRDLRGPNTEAFF. CDR3 nucleotides: TGTGCCACCAGCAGAGATCTAAGGGGGCCGAACACTGAAGCTTTCTTT. This chain links TRBV15 with TRBJ1-1; TRBD1 agrees at 7 bases. This CDR3 has 16 amino acids. Germline loops: CDR1 LNHNV, CDR2 YYDKDF (reference sequence). Unmatched junction bases numbered 5, after V lost 0 bases and J lost 1 base.

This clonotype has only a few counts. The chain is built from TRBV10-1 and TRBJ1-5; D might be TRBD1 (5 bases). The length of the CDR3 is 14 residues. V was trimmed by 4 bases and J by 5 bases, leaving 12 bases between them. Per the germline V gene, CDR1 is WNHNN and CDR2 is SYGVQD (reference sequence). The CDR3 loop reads CASSAGGGDQPQHF. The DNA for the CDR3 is TGCGCCAGCAGTGCAGGCGGGGGAGATCAGCCCCAGCATTTT.

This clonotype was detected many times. CDR3 loop: CASSSSLTGTGGGRGNQPQHF. For the CDR3, the DNA is TGTGCCAGCAGTTCCTCTCTAACCGGGACAGGGGGCGGTAGGGGCAATCAGCCCCAGCATTTT. The chain couples TRBV12-3 or TRBV12-4 to TRBJ1-5, with 12 bases aligning to TRBD1. The CDR3 has 21 residues. With V trimmed by 4 bases and J by 2 bases, 18 bases remained unmatched.

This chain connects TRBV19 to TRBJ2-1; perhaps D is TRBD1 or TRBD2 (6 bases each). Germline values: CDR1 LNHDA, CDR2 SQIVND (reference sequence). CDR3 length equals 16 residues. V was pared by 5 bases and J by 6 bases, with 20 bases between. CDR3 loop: CASSPGIGGTPNEQFF. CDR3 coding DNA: TGTGCCAGTAGTCCCGGGATAGGGGGGACCCCCAATGAGCAGTTCTTC. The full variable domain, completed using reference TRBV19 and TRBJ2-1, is DGGITQSPKYLFRKEGQNVTLSCEQNLNHDAMYWYRQDPGQGLRLIYYSQIVNDFQKGDIAEGYSVSREKKESFPLTVTSAQKNPTAFYLCASSPGIGGTPNEQFFGPGTRLTVL.

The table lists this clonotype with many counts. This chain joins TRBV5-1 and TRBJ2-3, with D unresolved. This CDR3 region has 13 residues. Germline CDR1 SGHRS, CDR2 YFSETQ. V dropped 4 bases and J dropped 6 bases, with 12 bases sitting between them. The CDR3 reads CASSPLGSDTQYF. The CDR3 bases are TGCGCCAGCAGCCCCTTGGGGTCGGATACGCAGTATTTT.

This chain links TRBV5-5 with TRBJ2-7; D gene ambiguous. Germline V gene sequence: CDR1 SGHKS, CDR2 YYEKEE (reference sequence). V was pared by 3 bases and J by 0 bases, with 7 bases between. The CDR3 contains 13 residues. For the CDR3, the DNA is TGTGCCAGCAGCTCGGCGGACTCCTACGAGCAGTACTTC. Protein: CASSSADSYEQYF.

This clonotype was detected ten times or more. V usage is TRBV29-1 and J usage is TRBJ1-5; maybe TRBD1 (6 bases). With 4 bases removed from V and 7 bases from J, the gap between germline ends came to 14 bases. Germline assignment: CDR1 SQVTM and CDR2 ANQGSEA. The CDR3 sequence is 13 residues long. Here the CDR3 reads CSVASGVGQPQHF. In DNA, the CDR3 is TGCAGCGTTGCTTCAGGGGTCGGGCAGCCCCAGCATTTT.

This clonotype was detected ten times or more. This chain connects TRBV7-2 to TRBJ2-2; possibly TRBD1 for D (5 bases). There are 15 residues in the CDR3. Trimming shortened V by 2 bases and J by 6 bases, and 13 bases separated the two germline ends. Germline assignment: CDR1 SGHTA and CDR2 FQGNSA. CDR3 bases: TGTGCCAGCAGCTTATTTCCGCAAGGGGCCGGGGAGCTGTTTTTT. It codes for CASSLFPQGAGELFF.

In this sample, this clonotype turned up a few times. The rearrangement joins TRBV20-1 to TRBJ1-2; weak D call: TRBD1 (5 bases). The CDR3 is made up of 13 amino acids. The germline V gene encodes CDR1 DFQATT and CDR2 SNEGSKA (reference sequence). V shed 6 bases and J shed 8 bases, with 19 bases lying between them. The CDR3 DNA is TGCAGTGCCCCTCGTCAGGGAGGTTTGGGCTACACCTTC. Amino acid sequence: CSAPRQGGLGYTF.

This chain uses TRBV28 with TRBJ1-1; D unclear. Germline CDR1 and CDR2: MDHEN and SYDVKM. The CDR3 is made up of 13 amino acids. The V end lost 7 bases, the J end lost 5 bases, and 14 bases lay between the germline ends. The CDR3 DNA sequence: TGTGCCAGCAATAACGAGGTCAATACTGAAGCTTTCTTT. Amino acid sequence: CASNNEVNTEAFF.

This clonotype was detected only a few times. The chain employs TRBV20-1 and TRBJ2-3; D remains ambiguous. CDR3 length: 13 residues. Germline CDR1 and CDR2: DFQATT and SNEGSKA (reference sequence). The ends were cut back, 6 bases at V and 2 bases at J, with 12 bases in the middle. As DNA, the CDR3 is TGCAGTGCCCGCCAAAGTAACACAGATACGCAGTATTTT. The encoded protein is CSARQSNTDTQYF.

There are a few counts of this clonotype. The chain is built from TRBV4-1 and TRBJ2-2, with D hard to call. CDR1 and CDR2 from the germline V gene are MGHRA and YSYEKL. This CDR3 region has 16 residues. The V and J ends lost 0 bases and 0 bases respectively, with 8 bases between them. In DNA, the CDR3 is TGCGCCAGCAGCCAAGAACCCTATGCGAACACCGGGGAGCTGTTTTTT. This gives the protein CASSQEPYANTGELFF.

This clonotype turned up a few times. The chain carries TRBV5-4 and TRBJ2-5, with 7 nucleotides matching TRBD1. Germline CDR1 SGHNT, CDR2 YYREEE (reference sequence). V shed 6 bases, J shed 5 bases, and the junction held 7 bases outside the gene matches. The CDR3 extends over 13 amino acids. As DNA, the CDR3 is TGTGCCAGCACTTCTAGGGGGCAGGAGACCCAGTACTTC. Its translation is CASTSRGQETQYF.

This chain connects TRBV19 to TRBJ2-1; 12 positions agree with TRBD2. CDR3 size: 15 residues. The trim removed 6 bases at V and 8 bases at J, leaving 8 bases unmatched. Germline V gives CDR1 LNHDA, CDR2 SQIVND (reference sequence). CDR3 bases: TGTGCCAGTAGGTCCGGACTAGCGGGATCGGATGAGCAGTTCTTC. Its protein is CASRSGLAGSDEQFF. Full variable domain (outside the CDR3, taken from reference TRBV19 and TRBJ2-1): DGGITQSPKYLFRKEGQNVTLSCEQNLNHDAMYWYRQDPGQGLRLIYYSQIVNDFQKGDIAEGYSVSREKKESFPLTVTSAQKNPTAFYLCASRSGLAGSDEQFFGPGTRLTVL.

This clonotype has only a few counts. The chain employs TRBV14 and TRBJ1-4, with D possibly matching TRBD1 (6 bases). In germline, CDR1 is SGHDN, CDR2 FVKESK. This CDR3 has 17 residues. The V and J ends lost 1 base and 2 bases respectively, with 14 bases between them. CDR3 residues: CASSQAKTGLTNEKLFF. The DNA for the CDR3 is TGTGCCAGCAGCCAAGCCAAAACAGGGTTGACTAATGAAAAACTGTTTTTT.

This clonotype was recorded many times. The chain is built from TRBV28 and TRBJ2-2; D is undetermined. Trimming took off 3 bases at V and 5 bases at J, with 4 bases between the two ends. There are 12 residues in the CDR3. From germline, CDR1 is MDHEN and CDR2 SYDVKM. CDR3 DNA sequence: TGTGCCAGCAGTTTGTTTACCGGGGAGCTGTTTTTT. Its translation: CASSLFTGELFF. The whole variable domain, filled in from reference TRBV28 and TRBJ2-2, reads DVKVTQSSRYLVKRTGEKVFLECVQDMDHENMFWYRQDPGLGLRLIYFSYDVKMKEKGDIPEGYSVSREKKERFSLILESASTNQTSMYLCASSLFTGELFFGEGSRLTVL.

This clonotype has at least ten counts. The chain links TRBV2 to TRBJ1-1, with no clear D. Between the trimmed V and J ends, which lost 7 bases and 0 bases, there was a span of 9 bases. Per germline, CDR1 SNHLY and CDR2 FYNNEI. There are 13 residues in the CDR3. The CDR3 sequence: CASMVRMNTEAFF. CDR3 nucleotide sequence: TGTGCCAGCATGGTCAGGATGAACACTGAAGCTTTCTTT.

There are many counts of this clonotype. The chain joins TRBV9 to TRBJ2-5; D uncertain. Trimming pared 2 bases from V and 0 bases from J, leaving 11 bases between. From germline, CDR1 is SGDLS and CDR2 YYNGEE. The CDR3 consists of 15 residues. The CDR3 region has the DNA TGTGCCAGCAGCGTCCGGGCCTCGTACCAAGAGACCCAGTACTTC. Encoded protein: CASSVRASYQETQYF.

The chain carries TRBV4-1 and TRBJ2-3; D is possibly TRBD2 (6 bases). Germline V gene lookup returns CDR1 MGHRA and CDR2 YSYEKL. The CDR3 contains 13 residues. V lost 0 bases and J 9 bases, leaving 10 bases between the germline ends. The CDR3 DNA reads TGCGCCAGCAGCCAAGATTGGCGGGAAACGCAGTATTTT. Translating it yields CASSQDWRETQYF.

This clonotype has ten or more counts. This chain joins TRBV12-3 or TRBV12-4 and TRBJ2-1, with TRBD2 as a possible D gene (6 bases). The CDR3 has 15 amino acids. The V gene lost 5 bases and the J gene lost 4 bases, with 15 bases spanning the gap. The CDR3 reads CASSLRDSLYNEQFF. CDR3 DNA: TGTGCCAGCAGTCTCCGGGACTCGCTATACAATGAGCAGTTCTTC.

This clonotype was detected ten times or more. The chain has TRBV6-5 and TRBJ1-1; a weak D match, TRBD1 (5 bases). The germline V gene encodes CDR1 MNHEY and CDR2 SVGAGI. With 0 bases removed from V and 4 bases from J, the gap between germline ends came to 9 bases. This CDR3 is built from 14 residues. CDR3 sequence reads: CASSYSPGLTEAFF. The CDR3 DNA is TGTGCCAGCAGTTACTCTCCGGGACTCACTGAAGCTTTCTTT.

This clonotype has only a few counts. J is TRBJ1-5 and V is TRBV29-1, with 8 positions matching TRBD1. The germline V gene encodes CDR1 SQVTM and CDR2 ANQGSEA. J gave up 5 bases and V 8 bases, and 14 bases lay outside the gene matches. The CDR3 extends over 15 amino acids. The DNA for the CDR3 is TGCAGCTTCTCTGATCGGACAGGGCCCGATCAGCCCCAGCATTTT. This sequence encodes CSFSDRTGPDQPQHF.